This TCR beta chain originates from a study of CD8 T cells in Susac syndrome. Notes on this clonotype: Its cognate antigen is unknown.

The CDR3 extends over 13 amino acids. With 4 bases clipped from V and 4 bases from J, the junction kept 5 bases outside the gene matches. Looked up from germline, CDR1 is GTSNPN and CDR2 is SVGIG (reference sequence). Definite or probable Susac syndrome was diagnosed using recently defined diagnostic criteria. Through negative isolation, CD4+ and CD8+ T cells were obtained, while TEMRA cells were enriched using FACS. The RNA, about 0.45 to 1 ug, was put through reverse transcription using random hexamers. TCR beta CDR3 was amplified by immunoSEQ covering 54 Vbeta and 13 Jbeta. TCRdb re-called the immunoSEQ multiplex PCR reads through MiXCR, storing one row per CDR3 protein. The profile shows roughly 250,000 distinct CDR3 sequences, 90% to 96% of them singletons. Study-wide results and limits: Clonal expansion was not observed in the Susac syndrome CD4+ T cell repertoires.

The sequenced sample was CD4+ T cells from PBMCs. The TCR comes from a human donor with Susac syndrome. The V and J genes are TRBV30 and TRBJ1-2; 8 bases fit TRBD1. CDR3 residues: CAWTVDRGYGYTF. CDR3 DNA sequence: TGTGCCTGGACAGTTGACAGGGGCTATGGCTACACCTTC.